This T cell receptor beta chain comes out of a study of cytomegalovirus exposure and HLA in healthy donors. Study-wide results and limits: Both high specificity and high sensitivity reportedly marked the classifier's diagnosis of cytomegalovirus status.

The CDR3 extends over 16 amino acids. Germline CDR1 is MDHEN and CDR2 is SYDVKM. V shed 4 bases and J 5 bases; nucleotides not matched to a gene: 8. The PCR had 60 Vbeta and 13 Jbeta primers. Profiling relied on immunoSEQ multiplex PCR, and the TCRdb table lists in-frame clones only, not all of them. Of approximately 110,000 clones in the sample, around 77% were seen once. In the case of this clone: The antigen is unknown.

This chain links TRBV28 with TRBJ2-5; 12 bases match TRBD2. The sequencing input was PBMCs. This TCR came from a human donor in good health. The DNA of the CDR3 is TGTGCCAGCAGTTCAAGACTAGCGGGAGCTCGGGAGACCCAGTACTTC. It is translated as CASSSRLAGARETQYF.